Each of the 8 T cell receptor beta chains below was sequenced from the same sample in a study of T cell responses to AZD1222 COVID-19 vaccine. Sequencing was performed with immunoSEQ multiplex PCR; in TCRdb, only in-frame clones are kept and a portion is missing. The table has approximately 85,000 clones, about 90% seen once. This sample comprised peripheral blood, obtained on day 0 of AZD1222 vaccination. The receptors shown here come from an adult in good health.

J is TRBJ1-1 and V is TRBV28; D is undetermined. The V gene's germline CDR1 is MDHEN and CDR2 SYDVKM. Deletions cut 2 bases from V and 1 base from J, with 14 bases between. The CDR3 is 16 amino acids. The CDR3 coding sequence is TGTGCCAGCAGTTTAAGGCAAGGACGACCGAACACTGAAGCTTTCTTT. Its translation is CASSLRQGRPNTEAFF.

The chain combines TRBV12-3 or TRBV12-4 with TRBJ1-2, with 8 bases matching TRBD1. The CDR3 has 13 residues. V gave up 3 bases and J gave up 7 bases; unmatched junction bases: 4. The chain's CDR3 is CASSFVTGAGYTF. The CDR3 bases are TGTGCCAGCAGTTTCGTGACAGGGGCTGGCTACACCTTC.

The rearrangement uses TRBV5-1 and TRBJ2-3; D is unclear. Germline assignment: CDR1 SGHRS and CDR2 YFSETQ. V was trimmed by 0 bases and J by 2 bases, leaving 10 bases between them. CDR3 length equals 15 residues. The CDR3 bases are TGCGCCAGCAGCTTGGCTGGACGGAACACAGATACGCAGTATTTT. Translating gives CASSLAGRNTDTQYF.

The chain employs TRBV9 and TRBJ1-1; possibly TRBD1 for D (5 bases). From germline, CDR1 is SGDLS and CDR2 YYNGEE. This CDR3 region has 14 residues. With 2 bases removed from V and 1 base from J, the gap between germline ends came to 9 bases. CDR3 protein: CASSVQGSNTEAFF. CDR3 nucleotides: TGTGCCAGCAGCGTCCAGGGATCGAACACTGAAGCTTTCTTT.

The chain recombines TRBV6-5 with TRBJ1-1, with 7 bases identical to TRBD1. CDR1 is MNHEY and CDR2 is SVGAGI in the germline V gene. The CDR3 consists of 12 residues. The junction had 0 bases not matched to a gene; V was cut back by 8 bases and J by 0 bases. CDR3 nucleotides: TGTGCCAGCGACAGGGTGAACACTGAAGCTTTCTTT. Protein product: CASDRVNTEAFF.

The gene calls are TRBV5-6 and TRBJ2-7; D might be TRBD1 or TRBD2, each matching 5 bases. In germline, CDR1 is SGHDT, CDR2 YYEEEE. Deletions cut 0 bases from V and 1 base from J, with 14 bases between. The CDR3 sequence is 16 residues long. CDR3 nucleotides: TGTGCCAGCAGCTTGGCGGTGGGGACGGCATCCTACGAGCAGTACTTC. Amino acid sequence: CASSLAVGTASYEQYF.

The rearrangement links TRBV7-9 to TRBJ1-1; the D gene is possibly TRBD1 (5 bases). Trimming left V 0 bases short and J 1 base short, with 12 bases between. The germline gives CDR1 SEHNR, CDR2 FQNEAQ (reference sequence). The CDR3 length is 16 residues. CDR3 sequence reads: CASSLAQGGRNTEAFF. In nucleotides, the CDR3 is TGTGCCAGCAGCTTAGCCCAGGGTGGGCGGAACACTGAAGCTTTCTTT.

The chain couples TRBV29-1 to TRBJ1-4; 9 bases align to TRBD1. The J segment lost 7 bases and the V segment lost 4 bases, leaving 10 bases of the junction unmatched. The germline CDR1 and CDR2 sequences are SQVTM and ANQGSEA. The CDR3 extends over 15 amino acids. This CDR3 reads CSVGGSQGASEKLFF. Written as DNA, the CDR3 is TGCAGCGTTGGGGGGTCACAGGGGGCAAGTGAAAAACTGTTTTTT.